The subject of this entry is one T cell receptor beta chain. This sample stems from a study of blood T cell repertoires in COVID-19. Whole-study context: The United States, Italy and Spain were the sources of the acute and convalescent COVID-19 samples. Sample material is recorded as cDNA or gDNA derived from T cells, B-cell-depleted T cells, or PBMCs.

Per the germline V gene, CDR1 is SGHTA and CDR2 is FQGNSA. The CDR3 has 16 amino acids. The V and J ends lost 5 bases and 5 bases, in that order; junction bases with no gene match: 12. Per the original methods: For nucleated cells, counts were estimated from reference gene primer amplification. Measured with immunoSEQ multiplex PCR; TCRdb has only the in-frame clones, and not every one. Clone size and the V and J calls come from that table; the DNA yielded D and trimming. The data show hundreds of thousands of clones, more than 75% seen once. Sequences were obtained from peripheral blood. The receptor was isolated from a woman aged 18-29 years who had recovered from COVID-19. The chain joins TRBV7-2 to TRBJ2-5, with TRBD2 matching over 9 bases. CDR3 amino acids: CASSVSSGTLGETQYF. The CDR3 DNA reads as TGTGCCAGCAGCGTGTCTAGCGGGACTCTGGGGGAGACCCAGTACTTC.